This T cell receptor beta chain appears in the sequencing data of a study of HIV-infected children after antiretroviral therapy interruption. Study-wide results and limits: Naive CD4+ Gini coefficient rose by interruption end, suggesting clonal expansion.

Of note for this clonotype: Its matching antigen is unknown.

The CDR3 spans 15 residues. Germline V gene lookup returns CDR1 LNHDA and CDR2 SQIVND (reference sequence). V lost 6 bases to trimming and J lost 5 bases, with 17 bases between them. The TCR library was built from RNA with a 3' RACE protocol and unique molecular identifiers. TCRdb reanalysed the 3' RACE reads using MiXCR and keeps one entry per CDR3 protein. The table lists about 89,000 distinct CDR3 sequences, approximately 6.9% of them singletons. Treatment in this sample: PENTA 11 planned treatment interruption arm or continuous ART arm. The source was CD45RA+ CD4+ T cells from PBMCs, pooled from several time points, collected from a donor given antiretroviral therapy, either interrupted or continuous. Subset: naive CD4+ CD45RA+ CD45RO- T cells. The receptor was isolated from a pool of human donors with HIV. The chain employs TRBV19 and TRBJ2-1; D perhaps matches TRBD1 (6 bases). CDR3 sequence (DNA): TGTGCCAGTAGGGCCACAGGGTTCCCTAACAATGAGCAGTTCTTC. Translation gives CASRATGFPNNEQFF.